A single sample is the source of the 26 T cell receptor beta chains below, sequenced in a study of PD-L1 blockade in urothelial cancer. Assay used: immunoSEQ multiplex PCR; TCRdb lists only in-frame clones, some missing. This table holds fewer than 80,000 clones, about 86% found once. Time point here: pretreatment peripheral blood. The sample in question was PBMCs, obtained around atezolizumab (anti-PD-L1) treatment. These receptor sequences come from a man in his 70s with urothelial cancer.

The chain employs TRBV19 and TRBJ2-5; the D gene is possibly TRBD1 (6 bases). Trimming removed 6 bases from V and 1 base from J, with 12 bases in between. CDR3 length: 14 residues. Germline values: CDR1 LNHDA, CDR2 SQIVND (reference sequence). The CDR3 DNA reads as TGTGCCAGTAGACAGGGAGCTCTCCAAGAGACCCAGTACTTC. It translates to CASRQGALQETQYF. Variable domain in full (rest from reference TRBV19 and TRBJ2-5): DGGITQSPKYLFRKEGQNVTLSCEQNLNHDAMYWYRQDPGQGLRLIYYSQIVNDFQKGDIAEGYSVSREKKESFPLTVTSAQKNPTAFYLCASRQGALQETQYFGPGTRLLVL.

The chain links TRBV19 to TRBJ2-3, with 9 bases matching TRBD2. The CDR3 covers 15 residues. J lost 4 bases, V lost 4 bases, and 6 bases had no gene match. In germline, CDR1 is LNHDA, CDR2 SQIVND (reference sequence). This CDR3 is CASSSGRAVADTQYF. The DNA of the CDR3 is TGTGCCAGTAGTAGCGGGAGGGCCGTAGCAGATACGCAGTATTTT.

The gene calls are TRBV27 and TRBJ1-2, with 10 bases lining up with TRBD1. Looked up from germline, CDR1 is MNHEY and CDR2 is SMNVEV (reference sequence). V trimming: 4 bases; J trimming: 8 bases; junction bases outside the gene matches: 13. The CDR3 is made up of 16 amino acids. CDR3 nucleotide sequence: TGTGCCAGCAGTTCTCAGTCCGGGACAGGGGTAGGGGGCTACACCTTC. Protein product: CASSSQSGTGVGGYTF.

In DNA, the CDR3 is TGTGCCAGTAGTACGCCCCTAGGGCGGGAGTGGGACAATGAGCAGTTCTTC. Its protein product is CASSTPLGREWDNEQFF. The genes are TRBV19 and TRBJ2-1; 7 bases match TRBD2. V lost 4 bases to trimming and J lost 5 bases; unmatched junction nucleotides: 14. From germline, CDR1 is LNHDA and CDR2 SQIVND (reference sequence). The CDR3 is 17 residues long. Filled out from reference TRBV19 and TRBJ2-1, the complete variable domain reads DGGITQSPKYLFRKEGQNVTLSCEQNLNHDAMYWYRQDPGQGLRLIYYSQIVNDFQKGDIAEGYSVSREKKESFPLTVTSAQKNPTAFYLCASSTPLGREWDNEQFFGPGTRLTVL.

On this clone: One end of the junction varies from germline; a read error may be responsible. The chain has TRBV7-7 and TRBJ2-1, with 7 bases matching TRBD2. CDR1 is SSHAT and CDR2 is FNYEAQ in the germline V gene (reference sequence). This CDR3 region has 15 residues. The CDR3 sequence: CASSLWGRASDEQFF. Here the CDR3 DNA reads TGTGCTAGCAGCTTATGGGGGAGGGCCTCGGATGAGCAGTTCTTC.

This clone has a handful of counts. This chain joins TRBV7-9 and TRBJ2-1; perhaps TRBD2 as D (5 bases). The CDR3 length is 14 residues. Looked up from germline, CDR1 is SEHNR and CDR2 is FQNEAQ (reference sequence). V lost 1 base to trimming and J lost 9 bases, with 13 bases between them. This CDR3 is CASSLGIGEGEQFF. CDR3 nucleotide sequence: TGTGCCAGCAGCTTAGGCATCGGGGAAGGTGAGCAGTTCTTC.

The V gene is TRBV11-2, the J gene TRBJ2-3; D gene unclear. V gave up 5 bases and J gave up 0 bases, with 12 bases separating them. The CDR3 is 15 residues long. From germline, CDR1 is SGHAT and CDR2 FQNNGV. CDR3 coding DNA: TGTGCCAGCAGCCCTAACAGACCTAGCACAGATACGCAGTATTTT. Translated: CASSPNRPSTDTQYF.

The chain joins TRBV5-1 to TRBJ2-5; 8 bases map to TRBD1. Trimming took 4 bases from V and 4 from J; bases not matched to a gene: 9. This CDR3 comprises 15 residues. Germline V gene data show CDR1 as SGHRS and CDR2 as YFSETQ. The CDR3 region is CASSLRTGRGETQYF. For the CDR3, the DNA is TGCGCCAGCAGCCTGCGGACAGGGCGGGGAGAGACCCAGTACTTC.

This clone has just one count. The CDR3 sequence: CASSLGGTGVYEQYF. CDR3 DNA: TGTGCCAGCAGCTTAGGGGGGACAGGGGTTTACGAGCAGTACTTC. V is TRBV7-2 and J is TRBJ2-7; TRBD1 aligns across 10 bases. Germline CDR1 is SGHTA and CDR2 is FQGNSA. Unmatched junction bases numbered 4, after V lost 1 base and J lost 4 bases. The CDR3 is 15 residues long.

The chain combines TRBV29-1 with TRBJ2-1; 13 bases are shared with TRBD2. CDR3 length equals 15 residues. Germline CDR1 is SQVTM and CDR2 is ANQGSEA. The junction had 6 bases not matched to a gene; V was cut back by 1 base and J by 9 bases. This CDR3 reads CSVEGLAGGFTEQFF. The CDR3 region has the DNA TGCAGCGTTGAAGGACTAGCGGGAGGTTTTACTGAGCAGTTCTTC.

Concerning this clone: An end of the junction does not agree with germline; a read error may underlie this. The chain has TRBV5-8 and TRBJ1-1, with 7 bases fitting TRBD1. Germline-derived CDR1 and CDR2 are SGHTS and YDEGEE. The CDR3 is 13 residues long. This CDR3 is CASSAPNDRDFYF. CDR3 nucleotides: TGTGCCAGCAGCGCGCCGAATGACAGGGACTTTTACTTT.

CDR3 amino acids: CASSLEGGRADEQFF. The CDR3 DNA is TGCGCCAGCAGCTTGGAGGGCGGGAGGGCCGATGAGCAGTTCTTC. The rearrangement links TRBV5-1 to TRBJ2-1, with 9 positions matching TRBD2. Germline V gene lookup returns CDR1 SGHRS and CDR2 YFSETQ. The CDR3 runs to 15 residues. V dropped 0 bases and J dropped 8; count of bases not matched to a gene: 6. The variable domain in full, completed from reference TRBV5-1 and TRBJ2-1, reads KAGVTQTPRYLIKTRGQQVTLSCSPISGHRSVSWYQQTPGQGLQFLFEYFSETQRNKGNFPGRFSGRQFSNSRSEMNVSTLELGDSALYLCASSLEGGRADEQFFGPGTRLTVL.

The chain uses TRBV30 and TRBJ1-5, with 9 bases matching TRBD1. The CDR3 is 14 residues long. Germline CDR1 GTSNPN, CDR2 SVGIG (reference sequence). J gave up 6 bases and V 2 bases, and 5 bases lay outside the gene matches. DNA for the CDR3: TGTGCCTGGAGTAAGGCGACAGGGGGTCAGCCCCAGCATTTT. It encodes CAWSKATGGQPQHF.

The rearrangement links TRBV15 to TRBJ2-3; D is uncertain. V lost 0 bases to trimming and J lost 4 bases, with 14 bases between them. There are 16 residues in the CDR3. Germline V gene data show CDR1 as LNHNV and CDR2 as YYDKDF (reference sequence). CDR3 coding DNA: TGTGCCACCAGCAGAGATGTAGGAGAGCCCCCAGATACGCAGTATTTT. This translates into CATSRDVGEPPDTQYF.

V and J are TRBV15 and TRBJ2-2; D is perhaps TRBD1 (5 bases). The V and J ends lost 8 bases and 7 bases respectively, with 8 bases between them. Per the germline V gene, CDR1 is LNHNV and CDR2 is YYDKDF (reference sequence). CDR3 length equals 11 residues. The CDR3 nucleotides are TGTGCCACCCGTGACAGCGGGGAGCTGTTTTTT. The encoded protein is CATRDSGELFF.

This chain connects TRBV2 to TRBJ2-3; TRBD2 agrees at 7 bases. This CDR3 is built from 14 residues. Germline trimming cut 8 bases from V and 1 base from J; bases unmatched to any gene: 6. CDR1 and CDR2 (germline): SNHLY, FYNNEI. The CDR3 sequence is CASLKGRGTDTQYF. The CDR3 DNA is TGTGCCAGCCTGAAGGGGAGGGGCACAGATACGCAGTATTTT.

V usage is TRBV19 and J usage is TRBJ1-5, with D maybe TRBD1 (5 bases). Between the trimmed V and J ends, which lost 5 bases and 6 bases, there was a span of 14 bases. This CDR3 is built from 14 residues. Looked up from germline, CDR1 is LNHDA and CDR2 is SQIVND (reference sequence). CDR3 sequence reads: CASSPRQGRQPQHF. CDR3 bases: TGTGCCAGTAGTCCCCGCCAGGGTCGTCAGCCCCAGCATTTT.

This clone was seen only once. J is TRBJ2-1 and V is TRBV7-3, with 8 positions matching TRBD2. Germline assignment: CDR1 SGHTA and CDR2 FQGTGA. The CDR3 extends over 15 amino acids. Trimming cost V 5 bases and J 1 base; bases outside gene matches: 4. CDR3 coding DNA: TGTGCCAGCAGCCGAAGCGGGAGTTCCTACAATGAGCAGTTCTTC. Translation: CASSRSGSSYNEQFF.

This clone came up once. J is TRBJ1-2 and V is TRBV10-2, with no clear D. Looked up from germline, CDR1 is WSHSY and CDR2 is SAAADI. Trimming stripped 3 bases from V and 2 bases from J, with 10 bases between. The CDR3 has 14 residues. CDR3 in DNA: TGCGCCAGCAGTGATGGTCCGGGAAACTATGGCTACACCTTC. This translates into CASSDGPGNYGYTF.

The V gene is TRBV2, the J gene TRBJ2-3; 15 nucleotides line up with TRBD2. This CDR3 has 18 amino acids. Per the germline V gene, CDR1 is SNHLY and CDR2 is FYNNEI. V was pared by 1 base and J by 1 base, with 3 bases of the junction left unmatched. The CDR3 sequence is CASSEGGLAGGRTDTQYF. DNA for the CDR3: TGTGCCAGCAGTGAAGGAGGACTAGCGGGAGGGCGCACAGATACGCAGTATTTT.

This clone was detected only once. V and J are TRBV5-1 and TRBJ2-3, with 12 bases that match TRBD2. CDR3 length: 17 amino acids. CDR1 SGHRS and CDR2 YFSETQ come from the germline V gene. The ends lost 0 bases at V and 3 bases at J; junction bases unmatched: 5. The DNA of the CDR3 is TGCGCCAGCAGCTTGGGGTTGCTAGCGGGAGGGACAGATACGCAGTATTTT. Translated: CASSLGLLAGGTDTQYF.

This chain connects TRBV6-1 to TRBJ2-7; the match to TRBD1 covers 7 bases. The germline V gene encodes CDR1 MNHNS and CDR2 SASEGT. Losses at the gene ends were 8 bases for V and 1 base for J; bases not matched to a gene: 8. This CDR3 spans 14 amino acids. The CDR3, as DNA: TGTGCCAGCGGGAGCAGGGGGTGGTCCTACGAGCAGTACTTC. This codes for CASGSRGWSYEQYF.

The V and J genes are TRBV5-1 and TRBJ1-1; no clear D gene. V lost 0 bases to trimming and J lost 2 bases, with 14 bases between them. This CDR3 has 16 residues. Germline CDR1 SGHRS, CDR2 YFSETQ. CDR3 sequence: CASSLGRYLGNTEAFF. The DNA for the CDR3 is TGCGCCAGCAGCTTGGGCCGCTACCTTGGTAACACTGAAGCTTTCTTT.

The chain carries TRBV6-6 and TRBJ2-1; D ambiguous. CDR3 size: 13 residues. Trimming cost V 5 bases and J 6 bases, with 11 bases left between them. Looked up from germline, CDR1 is MNHNY and CDR2 is SVGAGI (reference sequence). The CDR3 DNA sequence: TGTGCCAGCAGTCCCTTTATTAGCAATGAGCAGTTCTTC. Protein: CASSPFISNEQFF.

This clone showed up just a few times. V gene TRBV29-1 combines with J gene TRBJ1-2; D call uncertain. Germline lookup yields CDR1 SQVTM and CDR2 ANQGSEA. V gave up 0 bases and J gave up 8 bases, with 13 bases separating them. This CDR3 is built from 13 residues. CDR3 nucleotides: TGCAGCGTTGAAGATGGAGTCACGGAGGGCTACACCTTC. Translating it yields CSVEDGVTEGYTF. The complete variable domain, with remaining parts taken from reference TRBV29-1 and TRBJ1-2, reads SAVISQKPSRDICQRGTSLTIQCQVDSQVTMMFWYRQQPGQSLTLIATANQGSEATYESGFVIDKFPISRPNLTFSTLTVSNMSPEDSSIYLCSVEDGVTEGYTFGSGTRLTVV.

V gene TRBV5-3 combines with J gene TRBJ2-7; 8 nucleotides align to TRBD2. TRBV5-3 is recorded as an ORF, its role being uncertain. Trimming at V came to 7 bases and at J to 4 bases, leaving 7 bases not matched to a gene. The CDR3 loop spans 13 amino acids. The CDR3 region is CARDTGRDYEQYF. In DNA form, the CDR3 reads TGTGCCAGAGATACCGGGAGGGATTACGAGCAGTACTTC.